This entry features one T cell receptor beta chain sequence. Its antigen is still unknown. These data come from a study of T cell repertoires in aging, cancer and after chemotherapy. Study outcomes and limitations: The repertoire data cannot show anything about immunological memory following chemotherapy.

Amplification of TCR beta used genomic DNA extracted from peripheral blood. Rearranged V-D-J TRB sequences were amplified with a mixed TRB-A/B primer pool. TCRdb re-called the multiplex PCR reads with MiXCR, one entry per CDR3 protein. The sample consists of around 10,000 distinct CDR3 sequences, approximately 38% of them appearing once. Trimming pared 5 bases from V and 0 bases from J, leaving 14 bases between. The CDR3 extends over 17 amino acids. Germline V gives CDR1 LNHNV, CDR2 YYDKDF (reference sequence). The receptor's source is a human donor in good health. What was sequenced was blood. The genes are TRBV15 and TRBJ2-6; D is uncertain. The CDR3 DNA sequence: TGTGCCACCAGCTCGAACGTCCGATACTCTGGGGCCAACGTCCTGACTTTC. It yields the protein CATSSNVRYSGANVLTF.